The 30 T cell receptor beta chains listed next were all sequenced from one sample in a study of blood T cells in healthy people across ages (dated by TCRdb to about 2015). Libraries were made using 5' RACE. For sequencing, an Illumina HiSeq 2500 was employed. A second about 7 to 11 cycle PCR used a sample-barcoded 5' primer and a J-beta primer mix. Using fastp at Q25 and MiXCR, TCRdb reprocessed the public reads and kept productive beta chains. Each record represents a unique CDR3 protein, reported with the most common genes and DNA among its rows. In all, the sample holds around 580,000 distinct CDR3 sequences, and 45% to 55% of those were seen once. Clones ranked in the top ten supply just under 25% of the sample. The specimen was blood. These receptors all come from a man at least 80 years old in good health.

This chain connects TRBV4-3 to TRBJ2-3, with D possibly called TRBD1 or TRBD2 (7 bases each). Germline V gene lookup returns CDR1 LGHNA and CDR2 YSLEER. V gave up 0 bases and J gave up 4 bases, with 17 bases separating them. This CDR3 is 17 amino acids long. The CDR3 region is CASSQDLRGGRADTQYF. CDR3 nucleotide sequence: TGCGCCAGCAGCCAAGATCTCAGGGGGGGCCGAGCAGATACGCAGTATTTT.

The chain combines TRBV7-2 with TRBJ2-5; D possibly matches TRBD1 or TRBD2 (6 bases each). Matching the DNA end better, TRBJ2-7 makes the J call doubtful. CDR3 length equals 13 residues. In germline, CDR1 is SGHTA, CDR2 FQGNSA. The CDR3 nucleotides read TGTGCCAGCAGCTCCGGGGGACATTACGAGCAGTACTTC. It yields the protein CASSSGGHYEQYF.

The chain recombines TRBV29-1 with TRBJ2-2; TRBD2 aligns across 7 bases. The CDR3 has 13 amino acids. Germline CDR1 and CDR2: SQVTM and ANQGSEA. The V segment lost 4 bases and the J segment 6 bases; nucleotides outside the gene matches: 5. The CDR3 loop reads CSVVVAGAGELFF. The CDR3, as DNA: TGCAGCGTTGTGGTGGCGGGGGCCGGGGAGCTGTTTTTT.

The V gene is TRBV6-2 or TRBV6-3, the J gene TRBJ2-7; D is uncertain. The V end lost 4 bases, the J end lost 2 bases, and 15 bases lay between the germline ends. The CDR3 contains 15 residues. Per germline, CDR1 MNHEY and CDR2 SVGEGT. The DNA for the CDR3 is TGTGCCAGCAGTTCGACCTTATCTCGAGCCTACGAGCAGTACTTC. It translates to CASSSTLSRAYEQYF.

The chain couples TRBV6-6 to TRBJ1-5, with D maybe TRBD1 (5 bases). Germline CDR1 MNHNY, CDR2 SVGAGI (reference sequence). V was shortened by 2 bases and J by 5 bases, with 16 bases between the two germline ends. The CDR3 extends over 16 amino acids. The chain's CDR3 is CASSYTGRVSDQPQHF. The CDR3 DNA is TGTGCCAGCAGTTACACGGGGCGGGTTTCGGATCAGCCCCAGCATTTT.

In its sample, this clonotype was seen a few times. The junction shows a germline mismatch at one end, possibly a read error. This sequence joins TRBV7-7 and TRBJ2-1; 9 bases line up with TRBD1. This CDR3 region has 16 residues. Germline values: CDR1 SSHAT, CDR2 FNYEAQ (reference sequence). CDR3 nucleotide sequence: TGTGCTAGCAGCTTAGTTGGGACAGGGTTCTACAATGAGCAGTTCTTC. This encodes CASSLVGTGFYNEQFF.

The table lists this clonotype with a count of one. V is TRBV20-1 and J is TRBJ2-5, with D perhaps being TRBD1 or TRBD2 (5 bases each). CDR1 and CDR2 from the germline V gene are DFQATT and SNEGSKA (reference sequence). The V end was cut by 4 bases, the J end by 2 bases, with 14 bases between. The CDR3 runs 14 residues. In DNA, the CDR3 is TGCAGTGCTATAAGGGACGGCCAGCAAGAGACCCAGTACTTC. It codes for CSAIRDGQQETQYF.

This chain uses TRBV4-1 with TRBJ1-6; unclear D gene. Trimming removed 1 base at V and 9 bases at J, with 7 bases between. The CDR3 length is 13 residues. Germline V CDR1 and CDR2: MGHRA, YSYEKL. The DNA of the CDR3 is TGCGCCAGCAGCCAAGGGGAGCCTTCACCCCTCCACTTT. Protein product: CASSQGEPSPLHF.

The chain links TRBV20-1 to TRBJ1-4; D remains ambiguous. The CDR3 is made up of 13 amino acids. CDR1 DFQATT and CDR2 SNEGSKA come from the germline V gene (reference sequence). V was cut by 0 bases and J by 6 bases, with 8 bases left in between. Written as DNA, the CDR3 is TGCAGTGCTAGAGAGGTGGTAGATGAAAAACTGTTTTTT. Protein sequence: CSAREVVDEKLFF.

The rearrangement links TRBV27 to TRBJ2-1; weak D call: TRBD2 (7 bases). Trimming stripped 8 bases from V and 7 bases from J, with 24 bases between. Germline V gives CDR1 MNHEY, CDR2 SMNVEV (reference sequence). This CDR3 is 16 amino acids long. CDR3 coding DNA: TGTGCCAGCCAAGTTGGAGGGAGGGGGGGGTGGAATGAGCAGTTCTTC. Encoded protein: CASQVGGRGGWNEQFF.

CDR3 nucleotides: TGCGCCATCCTAGGTGGGGTCTGTGGGAGCAATCAGCCCCAGCATTTT. It is translated as CAILGGVCGSNQPQHF. The chain couples TRBV10-1 to TRBJ1-5; D not resolved. From germline, CDR1 is WNHNN and CDR2 SYGVQD (reference sequence). The CDR3 totals 16 residues. The V end was cut by 10 bases, the J end by 1 base, with 20 bases between.

The CDR3 loop reads CASTGGTPVGEAFF. The CDR3 nucleotides are TGTGCCAGCACTGGGGGGACCCCTGTGGGTGAAGCTTTCTTT. This chain uses TRBV27 with TRBJ1-1, with a weak D call TRBD1 (5 bases). Trimming took 7 bases from V and 7 from J, leaving 19 bases between them. This CDR3 has 14 residues. Germline-derived CDR1 and CDR2 are MNHEY and SMNVEV (reference sequence).

This clonotype was counted many times. The rearrangement uses TRBV7-8 and TRBJ2-3, with 10 nucleotides matching TRBD2. The CDR3 runs 15 residues. Germline V CDR1 and CDR2: SGHVS, FQNEAQ. The V and J ends lost 5 bases and 4 bases, in that order; junction bases with no gene match: 6. CDR3 DNA sequence: TGTGCCAGCAGCCTCCTAGCGGGAGTAGCAGATACGCAGTATTTT. It is translated as CASSLLAGVADTQYF.

The genes are TRBV6-2 or TRBV6-3 and TRBJ2-7; D possibly corresponds to TRBD2 (5 bases). Germline CDR1 and CDR2: MNHEY and SVGEGT. The CDR3 runs 15 residues. The germline V and J ends were trimmed by 2 bases and 6 bases, with 17 bases remaining between them. In nucleotides, the CDR3 is TGTGCCAGCAGTTACATCGGGGTCTCGCGGATCGAGCAGTACTTC. Translated: CASSYIGVSRIEQYF.

This clonotype appeared a few times. The gene calls are TRBV28 and TRBJ2-5; no firm D call. The better agreement between TRBJ2-7 and the DNA end casts doubt on the J call. The CDR3 consists of 13 residues. Germline assignment: CDR1 MDHEN and CDR2 SYDVKM. The CDR3 DNA reads TGTGCCAGCAGACTAACGGGTTTTGTCGAGCAGTACTTC. This sequence encodes CASRLTGFVEQYF.

J is TRBJ2-3 and V is TRBV29-1; D not resolved. Germline V gene sequence: CDR1 SQVTM, CDR2 ANQGSEA. The CDR3 consists of 14 residues. V lost 6 bases and J lost 2, with 15 bases in between. The CDR3, as DNA: TGCAGCGTCGATCGTAAGGGCTCCACAGATACGCAGTATTTT. It specifies CSVDRKGSTDTQYF.

The rearrangement uses TRBV4-1 and TRBJ2-5; 13 positions match TRBD2. V lost 4 bases to trimming and J lost 5 bases; unmatched junction nucleotides: 10. The CDR3 sequence is 17 residues long. Germline V CDR1 and CDR2: MGHRA, YSYEKL. The CDR3 coding sequence is TGCGCCAGCAGCCGAAGACTAGCGGGAGGAGGGGATGAGACCCAGTACTTC. Protein product: CASSRRLAGGGDETQYF.

At least ten counts were recorded for this clonotype. The chain uses TRBV29-1 and TRBJ2-3; 9 positions agree with TRBD1. CDR1 SQVTM and CDR2 ANQGSEA come from the germline V gene. Trimming removed 4 bases from V and 7 bases from J; junction bases left unmatched: 3. This CDR3 has 12 residues. This CDR3 is CSVGTGVHTQYF. The CDR3 nucleotides are TGCAGCGTTGGGACAGGGGTTCATACGCAGTATTTT.

This clonotype was seen only a few times. V gene TRBV21-1 combines with J gene TRBJ2-3; the tabulated D call, TRBD1, remains unverified against the DNA. TRBV21-1 is a recognized pseudogene. The CDR3 loop spans 16 amino acids. The CDR3 spells CASSNPGQGDADTQYF. The CDR3 nucleotides read TGTGCCAGCAGCAACCCCGGACAGGGGGATGCAGATACGCAGTATTTT.

In its sample, this clonotype was seen a few times. The chain recombines TRBV5-1 with TRBJ2-3; unclear D gene. This CDR3 is built from 15 residues. Trimming stripped 0 bases from V and 6 bases from J, with 14 bases between. Germline CDR1 is SGHRS and CDR2 is YFSETQ. The CDR3 DNA is TGCGCCAGCAGCTTGGGAACCCCAAAGACGGATACGCAGTATTTT. This encodes CASSLGTPKTDTQYF.

V gene TRBV9 combines with J gene TRBJ1-1, with 9 bases aligning to TRBD1. This CDR3 has 15 amino acids. Germline V gene sequence: CDR1 SGDLS, CDR2 YYNGEE. Trimming took 3 bases from V and 5 from J; bases not matched to a gene: 8. The CDR3 sequence is CASSAAGTGRTEAFF. The CDR3 DNA reads as TGTGCCAGCAGCGCCGCCGGGACAGGGCGGACTGAAGCTTTCTTT.

The rearrangement joins TRBV29-1 to TRBJ1-4; weak D call: TRBD1 (5 bases). The V end lost 4 bases, the J end lost 5 bases, and 14 bases lay between the germline ends. CDR3 length equals 14 residues. Germline V gene sequence: CDR1 SQVTM, CDR2 ANQGSEA. The CDR3 DNA is TGCAGCGTTGCTGTGGGAGGGGCAAATGAAAAACTGTTTTTT. As protein: CSVAVGGANEKLFF.

A few counts support this clonotype. This chain joins TRBV7-2 and TRBJ2-1; D gene uncertain. Germline values: CDR1 SGHTA, CDR2 FQGNSA. The V end was cut by 5 bases, the J end by 0 bases, with 8 bases between. The CDR3 length is 14 residues. CDR3 sequence: CASSQYSSYNEQFF. The CDR3, as DNA: TGTGCCAGCAGCCAGTACAGCTCCTACAATGAGCAGTTCTTC. Supplemented by reference TRBV7-2 and TRBJ2-1, the full variable domain reads GAGVSQSPSNKVTEKGKDVELRCDPISGHTALYWYRQSLGQGLEFLIYFQGNSAPDKSGLPSDRFSAERTGGSVSTLTIQRTQQEDSAVYLCASSQYSSYNEQFFGPGTRLTVL.

The chain uses TRBV4-1 and TRBJ2-4, with D hard to call. Trimming removed 1 base at V and 5 bases at J, with 6 bases between. The V gene's germline CDR1 is MGHRA and CDR2 YSYEKL. The CDR3 contains 13 residues. The CDR3 bases are TGCGCCAGCAGCCAAGCGTCTGAAAACATTCAGTACTTC. Translating gives CASSQASENIQYF.

This rearrangement joins TRBV7-2 to TRBJ2-3; 8 bases agree with TRBD2. The V gene's germline CDR1 is SGHTA and CDR2 FQGNSA. This CDR3 contains 16 residues. J gave up 0 bases and V 5 bases, and 7 bases lay outside the gene matches. Here the CDR3 reads CASSTSSGRSTDTQYF. The CDR3 DNA sequence: TGTGCCAGCAGCACCTCTAGCGGGCGCAGCACAGATACGCAGTATTTT.

J is TRBJ2-1 and V is TRBV9; 7 bases fit TRBD2. From germline, CDR1 is SGDLS and CDR2 YYNGEE. Unmatched junction bases numbered 9, after V lost 2 bases and J lost 10 bases. There are 14 residues in the CDR3. The CDR3 DNA reads as TGTGCCAGCAGCGTTGGTAGCGGGTTAGGGGAGCAGTTCTTC. Amino acid sequence: CASSVGSGLGEQFF.

V and J are TRBV3-1 and TRBJ2-1; 12 bases agree with TRBD2. Germline lookup yields CDR1 LGHDT and CDR2 YNNKEL (reference sequence). The length of the CDR3 is 16 residues. V was clipped by 0 bases and J by 9 bases; unmatched bases: 6. The CDR3 protein is CASSQDSTSGSGEQFF. CDR3 DNA: TGTGCCAGCAGCCAAGATTCGACTAGCGGGAGTGGTGAGCAGTTCTTC.

The chain recombines TRBV2 with TRBJ2-3; D is undetermined. The CDR3 covers 15 residues. V lost 4 bases, J lost 8 bases, and 19 bases lay in between. Per the germline V gene, CDR1 is SNHLY and CDR2 is FYNNEI. The CDR3 nucleotides read TGTGCCAGCAGTGTGAGTCGGGCAGATAGAGGTACGCAGTATTTT. It translates to CASSVSRADRGTQYF.

This clonotype showed up just once. The rearrangement links TRBV20-1 to TRBJ2-5, with 11 nucleotides matching TRBD1. This CDR3 spans 12 amino acids. Losses at the gene ends were 3 bases for V and 7 bases for J; bases not matched to a gene: 1. The germline gives CDR1 DFQATT, CDR2 SNEGSKA (reference sequence). The CDR3 reads CSARGQGGTQYF. Written as DNA, the CDR3 is TGCAGTGCTAGGGGACAGGGGGGGACCCAGTACTTC.

This clonotype has just a few counts. This chain uses TRBV5-1 with TRBJ2-1; 9 nucleotides match TRBD2. The end of the DNA fits TRBJ2-7 better, so the J call may be wrong. This CDR3 region has 14 residues. Germline-derived CDR1 and CDR2 are SGHRS and YFSETQ. CDR3 in amino acids: CASSSLAGNNEQYF. The CDR3, as DNA: TGCGCCAGCAGCTCTCTAGCGGGGAACAATGAGCAGTACTTC.